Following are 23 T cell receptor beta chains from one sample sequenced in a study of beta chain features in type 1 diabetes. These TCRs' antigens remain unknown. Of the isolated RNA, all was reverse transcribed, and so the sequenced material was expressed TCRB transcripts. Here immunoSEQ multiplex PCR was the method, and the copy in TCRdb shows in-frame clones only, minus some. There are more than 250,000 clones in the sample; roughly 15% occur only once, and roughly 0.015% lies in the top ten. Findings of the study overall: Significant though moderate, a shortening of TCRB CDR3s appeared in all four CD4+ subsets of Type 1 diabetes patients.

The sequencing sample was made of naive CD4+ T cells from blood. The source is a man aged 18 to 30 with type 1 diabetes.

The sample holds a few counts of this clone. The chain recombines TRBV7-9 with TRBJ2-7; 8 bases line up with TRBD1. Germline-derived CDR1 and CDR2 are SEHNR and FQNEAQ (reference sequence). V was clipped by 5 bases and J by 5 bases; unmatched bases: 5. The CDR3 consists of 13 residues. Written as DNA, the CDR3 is TGTGCCAGCAGCCGGACAGGGAGCGACGAGCAGTACTTC. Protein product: CASSRTGSDEQYF.

CDR3 amino acids: CASSLVGGGTDTQYF. The CDR3 DNA is TGTGCCAGCAGCTTAGTTGGCGGGGGCACAGATACGCAGTATTTT. The chain employs TRBV7-2 and TRBJ2-3; D is possibly TRBD2 (6 bases). Per the germline V gene, CDR1 is SGHTA and CDR2 is FQGNSA. This CDR3 region has 15 residues. Trimming removed 1 base from V and 1 base from J, with 9 bases in between.

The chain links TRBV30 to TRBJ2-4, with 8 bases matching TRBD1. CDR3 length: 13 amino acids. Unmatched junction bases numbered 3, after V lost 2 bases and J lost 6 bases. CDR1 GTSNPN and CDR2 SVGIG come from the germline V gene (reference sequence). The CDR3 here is CAWSQGAGNIQYF. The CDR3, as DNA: TGTGCCTGGAGTCAGGGGGCCGGAAACATTCAGTACTTC.

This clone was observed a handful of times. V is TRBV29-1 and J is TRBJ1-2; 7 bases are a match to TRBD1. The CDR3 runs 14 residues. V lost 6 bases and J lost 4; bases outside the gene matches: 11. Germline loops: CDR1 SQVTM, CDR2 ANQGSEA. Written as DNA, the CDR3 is TGCAGCGTAGCCGGGAGGGGGCGACTCTATGGCTACACCTTC. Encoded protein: CSVAGRGRLYGYTF.

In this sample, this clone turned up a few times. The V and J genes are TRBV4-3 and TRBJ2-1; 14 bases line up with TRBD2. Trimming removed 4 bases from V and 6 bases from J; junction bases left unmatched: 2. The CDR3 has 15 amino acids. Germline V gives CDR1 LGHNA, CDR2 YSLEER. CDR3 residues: CASSLGTSGGNEQFF. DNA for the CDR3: TGCGCCAGCAGCCTAGGGACTAGCGGGGGCAATGAGCAGTTCTTC.

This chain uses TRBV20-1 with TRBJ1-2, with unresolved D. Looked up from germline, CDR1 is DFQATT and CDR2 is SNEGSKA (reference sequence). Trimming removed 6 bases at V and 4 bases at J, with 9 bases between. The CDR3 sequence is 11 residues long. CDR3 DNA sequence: TGCAGTGCCAAACTCTTCTATGGCTACACCTTC. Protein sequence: CSAKLFYGYTF.

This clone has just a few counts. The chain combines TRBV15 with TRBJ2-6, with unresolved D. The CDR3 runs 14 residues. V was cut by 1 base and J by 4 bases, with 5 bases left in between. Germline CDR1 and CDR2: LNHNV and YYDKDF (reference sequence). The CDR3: CATSRVGGANVLTF. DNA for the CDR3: TGTGCCACCAGCAGAGTGGGCGGGGCCAACGTCCTGACTTTC. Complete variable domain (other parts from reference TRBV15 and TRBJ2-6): DAMVIQNPRYQVTQFGKPVTLSCSQTLNHNVMYWYQQKSSQAPKLLFHYYDKDFNNEADTPDNFQSRRPNTSFCFLDIRSPGLGDTAMYLCATSRVGGANVLTFGAGSRLTVL.

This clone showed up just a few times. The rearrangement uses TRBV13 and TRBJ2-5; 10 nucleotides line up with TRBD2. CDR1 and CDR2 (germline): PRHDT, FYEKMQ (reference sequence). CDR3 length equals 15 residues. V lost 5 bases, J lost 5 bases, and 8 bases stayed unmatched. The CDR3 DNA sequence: TGTGCCAGCAGCCGGCTAGCGGGGGTTAGTGAGACCCAGTACTTC. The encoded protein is CASSRLAGVSETQYF.

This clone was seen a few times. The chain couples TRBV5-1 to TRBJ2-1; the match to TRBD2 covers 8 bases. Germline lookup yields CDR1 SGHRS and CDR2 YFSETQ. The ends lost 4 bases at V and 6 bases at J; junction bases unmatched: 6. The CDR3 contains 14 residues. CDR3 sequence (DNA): TGCGCCAGCAGCCCTAGCGGGCGTTCCAATGAGCAGTTCTTC. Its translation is CASSPSGRSNEQFF.

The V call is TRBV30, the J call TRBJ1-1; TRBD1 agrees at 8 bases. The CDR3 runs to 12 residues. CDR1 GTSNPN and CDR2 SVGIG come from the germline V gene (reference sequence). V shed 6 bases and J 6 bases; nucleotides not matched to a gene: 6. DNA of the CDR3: TGTGCCTGCAAACAGGGGGAGGCTGAAGCTTTCTTT. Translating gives CACKQGEAEAFF. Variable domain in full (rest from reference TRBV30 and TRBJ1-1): SQTIHQWPATLVQPVGSPLSLECTVEGTSNPNLYWYRQAAGRGLQLLFYSVGIGQISSEVPQNLSASRPQDRQFILSSKKLLLSDSGFYLCACKQGEAEAFFGQGTRLTVV.

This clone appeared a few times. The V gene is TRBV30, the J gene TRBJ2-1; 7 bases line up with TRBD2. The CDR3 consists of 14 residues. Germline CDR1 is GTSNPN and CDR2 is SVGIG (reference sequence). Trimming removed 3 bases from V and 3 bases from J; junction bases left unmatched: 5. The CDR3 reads CAWREGGSYNEQFF. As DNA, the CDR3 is TGTGCCTGGAGGGAGGGCGGGAGCTACAATGAGCAGTTCTTC.

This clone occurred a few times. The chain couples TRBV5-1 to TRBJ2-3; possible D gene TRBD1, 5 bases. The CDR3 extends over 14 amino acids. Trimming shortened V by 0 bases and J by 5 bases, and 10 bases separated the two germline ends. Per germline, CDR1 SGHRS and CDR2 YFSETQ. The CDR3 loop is CASSLVQGEDTQYF. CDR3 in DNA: TGCGCCAGCAGCTTGGTGCAGGGTGAAGATACGCAGTATTTT.

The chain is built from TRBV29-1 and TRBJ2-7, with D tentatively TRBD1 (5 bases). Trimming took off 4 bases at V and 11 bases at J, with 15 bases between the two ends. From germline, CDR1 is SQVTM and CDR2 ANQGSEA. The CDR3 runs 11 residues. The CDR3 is CSVAQAAEKYF. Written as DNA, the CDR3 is TGCAGCGTTGCACAGGCCGCTGAAAAGTACTTC.

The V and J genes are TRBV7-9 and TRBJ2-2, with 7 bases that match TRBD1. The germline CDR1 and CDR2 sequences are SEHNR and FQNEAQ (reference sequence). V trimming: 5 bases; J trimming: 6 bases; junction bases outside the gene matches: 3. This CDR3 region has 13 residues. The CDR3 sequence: CASSRQGAGELFF. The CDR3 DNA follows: TGTGCCAGCAGCAGACAGGGTGCCGGGGAGCTGTTTTTT.

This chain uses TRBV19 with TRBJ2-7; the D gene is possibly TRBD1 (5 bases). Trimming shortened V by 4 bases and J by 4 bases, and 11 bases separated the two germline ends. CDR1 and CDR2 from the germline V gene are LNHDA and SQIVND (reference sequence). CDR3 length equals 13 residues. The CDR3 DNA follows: TGTGCCAGTAGTACCGTCCAGGGTTACGAGCAGTACTTC. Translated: CASSTVQGYEQYF.

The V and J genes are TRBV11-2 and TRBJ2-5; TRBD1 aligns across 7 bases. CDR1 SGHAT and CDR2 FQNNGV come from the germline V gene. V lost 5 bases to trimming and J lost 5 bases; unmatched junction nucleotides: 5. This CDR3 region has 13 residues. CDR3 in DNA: TGTGCCAGCAGCGTCGACAGGGTGGAGACCCAGTACTTC. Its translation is CASSVDRVETQYF.

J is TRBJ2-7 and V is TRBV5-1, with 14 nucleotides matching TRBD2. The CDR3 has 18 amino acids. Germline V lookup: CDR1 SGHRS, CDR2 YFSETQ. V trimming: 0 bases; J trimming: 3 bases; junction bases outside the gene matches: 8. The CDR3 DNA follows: TGCGCCAGCAGCTTGGAGGGACTAGCGGGGGTCCTGTTCTACGAGCAGTACTTC. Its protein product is CASSLEGLAGVLFYEQYF.

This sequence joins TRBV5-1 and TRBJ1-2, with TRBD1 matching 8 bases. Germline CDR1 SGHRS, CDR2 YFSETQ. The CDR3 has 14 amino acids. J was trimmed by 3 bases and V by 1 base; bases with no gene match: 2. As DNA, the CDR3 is TGCGCCAGCAGCTTGCAGGGGGCCGACTATGGCTACACCTTC. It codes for CASSLQGADYGYTF.

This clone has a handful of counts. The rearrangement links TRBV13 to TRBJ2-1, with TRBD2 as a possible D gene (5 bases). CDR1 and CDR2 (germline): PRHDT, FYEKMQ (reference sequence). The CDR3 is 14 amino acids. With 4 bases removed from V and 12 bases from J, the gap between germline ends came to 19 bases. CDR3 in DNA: TGTGCCAGCAGCTCGGCCAGCGGTGTTTACGTGCAGTTCTTC. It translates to CASSSASGVYVQFF. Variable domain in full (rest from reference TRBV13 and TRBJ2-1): AAGVIQSPRHLIKEKRETATLKCYPIPRHDTVYWYQQGPGQDPQFLISFYEKMQSDKGSIPDRFSAQQFSDYHSELNMSSLELGDSALYFCASSSASGVYVQFFGPGTRLTVL.

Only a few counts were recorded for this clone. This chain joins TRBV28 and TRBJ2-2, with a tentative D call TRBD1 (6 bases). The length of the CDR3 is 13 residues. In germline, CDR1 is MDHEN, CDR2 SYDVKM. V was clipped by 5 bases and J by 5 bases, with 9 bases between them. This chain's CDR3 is CASSEGGTGELFF. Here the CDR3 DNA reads TGTGCCAGCAGTGAAGGGGGTACCGGGGAGCTGTTTTTT.

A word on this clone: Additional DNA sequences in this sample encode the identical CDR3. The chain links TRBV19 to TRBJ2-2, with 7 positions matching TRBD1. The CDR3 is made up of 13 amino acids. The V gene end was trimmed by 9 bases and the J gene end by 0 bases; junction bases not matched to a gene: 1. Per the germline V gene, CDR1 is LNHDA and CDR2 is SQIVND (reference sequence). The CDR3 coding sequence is TGTGCCAGCGGGACAGCGAACACCGGGGAGCTGTTTTTT. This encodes CASGTANTGELFF.

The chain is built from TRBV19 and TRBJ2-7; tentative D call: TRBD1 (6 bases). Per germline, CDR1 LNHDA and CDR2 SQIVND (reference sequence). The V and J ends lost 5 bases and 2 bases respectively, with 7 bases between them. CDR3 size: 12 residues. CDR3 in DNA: TGTGCCAGTAGTGACAGGACCTACGAGCAGTACTTC. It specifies CASSDRTYEQYF.

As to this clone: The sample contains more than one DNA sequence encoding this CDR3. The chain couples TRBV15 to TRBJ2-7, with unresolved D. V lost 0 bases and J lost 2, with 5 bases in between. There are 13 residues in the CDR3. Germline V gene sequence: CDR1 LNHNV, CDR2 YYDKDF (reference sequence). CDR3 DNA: TGTGCCACCAGCAGAGATTTAACCTACGAGCAGTACTTC. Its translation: CATSRDLTYEQYF.